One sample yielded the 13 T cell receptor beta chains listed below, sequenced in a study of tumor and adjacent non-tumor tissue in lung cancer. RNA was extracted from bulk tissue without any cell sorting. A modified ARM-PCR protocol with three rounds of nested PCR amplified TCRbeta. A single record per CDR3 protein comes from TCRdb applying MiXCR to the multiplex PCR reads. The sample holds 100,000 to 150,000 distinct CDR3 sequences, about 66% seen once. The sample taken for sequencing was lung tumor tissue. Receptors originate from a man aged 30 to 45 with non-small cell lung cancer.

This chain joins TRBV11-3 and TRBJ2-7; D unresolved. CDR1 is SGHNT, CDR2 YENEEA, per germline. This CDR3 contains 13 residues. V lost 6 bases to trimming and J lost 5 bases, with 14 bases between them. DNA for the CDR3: TGTGCCAGCAGATCACATGTACTCGACGAGCAGTACTTC. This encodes CASRSHVLDEQYF.

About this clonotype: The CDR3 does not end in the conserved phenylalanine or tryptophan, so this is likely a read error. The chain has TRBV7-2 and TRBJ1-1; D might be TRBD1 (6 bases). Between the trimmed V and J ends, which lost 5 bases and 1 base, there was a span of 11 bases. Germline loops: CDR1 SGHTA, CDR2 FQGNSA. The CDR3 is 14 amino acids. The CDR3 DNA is TGTGCCAGCAGCGGGGGGCAGGGGAACACTGAAGCTTTCTCT. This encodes CASSGGQGNTEAFS.

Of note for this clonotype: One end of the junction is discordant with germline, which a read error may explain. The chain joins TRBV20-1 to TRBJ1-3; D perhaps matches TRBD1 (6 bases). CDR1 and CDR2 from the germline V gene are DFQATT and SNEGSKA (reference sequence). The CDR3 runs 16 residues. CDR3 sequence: CSARPSAGGAGNTIYF. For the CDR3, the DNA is TGCAGTGCTAGACCTAGTGCCGGGGGGGCTGGGAACACCATATATTTT.

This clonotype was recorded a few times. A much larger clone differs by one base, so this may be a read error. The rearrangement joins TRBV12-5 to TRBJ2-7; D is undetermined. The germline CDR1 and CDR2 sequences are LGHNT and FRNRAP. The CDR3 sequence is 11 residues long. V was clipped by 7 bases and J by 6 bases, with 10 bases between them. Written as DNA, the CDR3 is TGTGCTAGTGCCATGAGGTGCGAGCAGTACTTC. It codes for CASAMRCEQYF.

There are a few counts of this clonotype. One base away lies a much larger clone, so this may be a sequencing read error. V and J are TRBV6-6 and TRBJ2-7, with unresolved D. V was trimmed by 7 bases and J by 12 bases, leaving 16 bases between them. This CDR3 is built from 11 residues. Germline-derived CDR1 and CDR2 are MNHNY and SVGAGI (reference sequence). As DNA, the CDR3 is TGTGCCAGCACCCTCGGAGTGTTAGGGTACTTC. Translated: CASTLGVLGYF.

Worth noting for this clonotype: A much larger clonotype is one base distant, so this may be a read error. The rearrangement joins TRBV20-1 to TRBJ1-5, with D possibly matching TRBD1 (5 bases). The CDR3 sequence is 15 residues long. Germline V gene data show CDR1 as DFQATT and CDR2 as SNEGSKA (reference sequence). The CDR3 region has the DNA TGCAGTGCCGACCCCGACAGACATAGCAATCGGCCCCAGCATTTT. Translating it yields CSADPDRHSNRPQHF.

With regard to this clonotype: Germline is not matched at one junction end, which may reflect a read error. Written as DNA, the CDR3 is TGTACCAGCAGCTATGGGTCTAACAATGAGCAGTTCTTC. It translates to CTSSYGSNNEQFF. The V call is TRBV11-1, the J call TRBJ2-1; D is unclear. The germline V gene has CDR1 SGHAT and CDR2 FQDESV (reference sequence). This CDR3 has 13 amino acids.

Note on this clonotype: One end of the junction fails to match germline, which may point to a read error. The CDR3 nucleotides read TGCAGTGCTAGCCGCAGGGAAGAGGGAGACTATCTGCCCCACTATTTT. Translating it yields CSASRREEGDYLPHYF. The V gene is TRBV20-1, the J gene TRBJ1-5, with a tentative D call TRBD1 (5 bases). The CDR3 has 16 residues. Germline CDR1 and CDR2: DFQATT and SNEGSKA (reference sequence).

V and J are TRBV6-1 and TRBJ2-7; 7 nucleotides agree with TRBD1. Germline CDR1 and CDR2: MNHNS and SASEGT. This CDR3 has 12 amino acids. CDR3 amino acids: CTSSNRGYEQYV. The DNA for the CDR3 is TGTACCAGCTCTAACAGGGGATACGAGCAGTACGTC.

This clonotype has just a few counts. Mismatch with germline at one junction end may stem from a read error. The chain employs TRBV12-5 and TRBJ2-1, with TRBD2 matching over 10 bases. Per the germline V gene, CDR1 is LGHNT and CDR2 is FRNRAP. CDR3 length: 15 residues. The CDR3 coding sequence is TGTACTAGTGGTTTTGCTAGCGGGGGTTACAATGAGCAGTTCTTC. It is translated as CTSGFASGGYNEQFF.

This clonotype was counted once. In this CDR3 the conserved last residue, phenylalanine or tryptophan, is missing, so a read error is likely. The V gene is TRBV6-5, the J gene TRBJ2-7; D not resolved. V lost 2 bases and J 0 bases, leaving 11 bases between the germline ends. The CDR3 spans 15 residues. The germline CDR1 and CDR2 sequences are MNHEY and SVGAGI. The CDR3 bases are TGTGCCAGCAGTTACCGAAGGTGTGCCTCCTACGAGCAGTACCTC. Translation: CASSYRRCASYEQYL.

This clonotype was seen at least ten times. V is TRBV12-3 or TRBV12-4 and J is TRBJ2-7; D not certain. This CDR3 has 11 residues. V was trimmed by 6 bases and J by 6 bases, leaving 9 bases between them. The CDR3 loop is CASSSTGEQYF. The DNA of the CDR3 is TGTGCCAGCAGCTCAACCGGCGAGCAGTACTTC.

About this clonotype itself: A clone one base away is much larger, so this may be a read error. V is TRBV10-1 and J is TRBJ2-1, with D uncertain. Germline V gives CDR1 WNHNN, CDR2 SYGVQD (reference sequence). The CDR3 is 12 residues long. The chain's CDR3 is CASRESVTEQFF. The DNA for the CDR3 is TGCGCCAGCAGAGAGTCGGTGACCGAGCAGTTCTTC.